The subject of this entry is one T cell receptor (beta chain). Sequencing of TCR beta was undertaken in CD8+ and CD4+ T cells derived from blood. TEMRA cells were FACS-enriched, unlike CD8+ and CD4+ T cells, which were negatively isolated. The data were obtained in a study of CD8 T cells in Susac syndrome. RNA totalling about 0.45 to 1 ug underwent reverse transcription with random hexamers. The TCR beta CDR3 was amplified by immunoSEQ multiplex PCR across 54 Vbeta, 13 Jbeta. TCRdb redid the calling of the immunoSEQ multiplex PCR reads with MiXCR, one entry per CDR3 protein. The sample has 250,000 or so distinct CDR3 sequences, about 93% seen once. The sequencing sample was made of CD4+ T cells from PBMCs. The clonotype comes from a human donor with multiple sclerosis.

DNA of the CDR3: TGCAGTGCGTCCAGCACCTACGAGCAGTACTTC. Its protein is CSASSTYEQYF. V usage is TRBV20-1 and J usage is TRBJ2-7, with unresolved D. V was trimmed by 6 bases and J by 2 bases, leaving 8 bases between them. Germline lookup yields CDR1 DFQATT and CDR2 SNEGSKA (reference sequence). The CDR3 totals 11 residues.